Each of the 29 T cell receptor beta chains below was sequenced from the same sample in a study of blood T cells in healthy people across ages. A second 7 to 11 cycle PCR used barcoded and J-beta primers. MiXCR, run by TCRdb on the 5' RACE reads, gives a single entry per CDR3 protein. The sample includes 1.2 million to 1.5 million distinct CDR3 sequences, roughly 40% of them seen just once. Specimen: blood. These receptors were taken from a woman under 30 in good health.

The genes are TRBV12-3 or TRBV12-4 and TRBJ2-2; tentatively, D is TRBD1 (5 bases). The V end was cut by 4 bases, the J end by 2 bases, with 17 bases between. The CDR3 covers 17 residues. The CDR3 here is CASSWVPDSSNTGELFF. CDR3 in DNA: TGTGCCAGCAGTTGGGTCCCCGACAGCAGCAACACCGGGGAGCTGTTTTTT.

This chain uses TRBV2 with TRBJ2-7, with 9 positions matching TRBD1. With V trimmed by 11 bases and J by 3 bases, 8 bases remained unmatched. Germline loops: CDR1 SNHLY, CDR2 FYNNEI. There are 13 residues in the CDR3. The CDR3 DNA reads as TGTGCCGACAAACAGGGGGCTGGCTACGAGCAGTACTTC. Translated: CADKQGAGYEQYF.

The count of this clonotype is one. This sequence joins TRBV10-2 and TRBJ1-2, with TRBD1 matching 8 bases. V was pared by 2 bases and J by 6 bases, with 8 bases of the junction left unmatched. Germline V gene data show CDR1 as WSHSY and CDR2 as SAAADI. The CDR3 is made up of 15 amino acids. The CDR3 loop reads CASSETRDRYDGYTF. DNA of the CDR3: TGCGCCAGCAGTGAGACCCGGGACAGGTATGATGGCTACACCTTC.

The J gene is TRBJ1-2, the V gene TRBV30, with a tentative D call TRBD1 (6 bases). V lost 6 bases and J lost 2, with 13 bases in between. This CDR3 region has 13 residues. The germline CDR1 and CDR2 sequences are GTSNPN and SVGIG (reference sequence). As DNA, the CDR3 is TGTGCCTGCCTCTTACAGGGAAACTATGGCTACACCTTC. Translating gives CACLLQGNYGYTF. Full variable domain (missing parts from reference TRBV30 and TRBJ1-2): SQTIHQWPATLVQPVGSPLSLECTVEGTSNPNLYWYRQAAGRGLQLLFYSVGIGQISSEVPQNLSASRPQDRQFILSSKKLLLSDSGFYLCACLLQGNYGYTFGSGTRLTVV.

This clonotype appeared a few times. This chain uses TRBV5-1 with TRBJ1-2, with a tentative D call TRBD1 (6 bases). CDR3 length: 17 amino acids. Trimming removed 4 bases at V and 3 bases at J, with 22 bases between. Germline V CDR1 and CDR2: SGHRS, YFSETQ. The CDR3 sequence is CASSPGDWAGVDYGYTF. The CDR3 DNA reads TGCGCCAGCAGCCCAGGAGATTGGGCAGGGGTGGACTATGGCTACACCTTC.

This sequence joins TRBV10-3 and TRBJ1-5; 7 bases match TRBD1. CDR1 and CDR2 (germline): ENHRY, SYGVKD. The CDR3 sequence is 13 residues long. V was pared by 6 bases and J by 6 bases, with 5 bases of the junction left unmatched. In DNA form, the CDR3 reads TGTGCCATCAGCGGACAGGAGGGTCAGCCCCAGCATTTT. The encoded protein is CAISGQEGQPQHF.

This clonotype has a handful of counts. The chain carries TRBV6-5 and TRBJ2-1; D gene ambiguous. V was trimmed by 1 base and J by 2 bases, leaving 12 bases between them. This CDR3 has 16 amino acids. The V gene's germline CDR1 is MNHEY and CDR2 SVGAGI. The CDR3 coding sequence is TGTGCCAGCAGTTACTTTACGGAAACCCCCTACAATGAGCAGTTCTTC. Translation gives CASSYFTETPYNEQFF.

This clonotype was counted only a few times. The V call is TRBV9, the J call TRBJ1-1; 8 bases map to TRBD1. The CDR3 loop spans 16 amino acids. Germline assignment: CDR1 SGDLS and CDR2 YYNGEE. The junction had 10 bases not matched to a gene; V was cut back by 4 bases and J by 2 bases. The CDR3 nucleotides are TGTGCCAGCAGCCCAACAGGGGGTCGGGATAACACTGAAGCTTTCTTT. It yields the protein CASSPTGGRDNTEAFF.

CDR3 in DNA: TGCAGTGCTAGAGCCCGGGGCAGTAGCTCCTACGAGCAGTACTTC. The encoded protein is CSARARGSSSYEQYF. The chain is built from TRBV20-1 and TRBJ2-7; D tentatively fits TRBD1 or TRBD2 (5 bases each). With 1 base removed from V and 0 bases from J, the gap between germline ends came to 13 bases. The germline V gene has CDR1 DFQATT and CDR2 SNEGSKA (reference sequence). The CDR3 length is 15 residues.

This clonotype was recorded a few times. The CDR3 bases are TGTGCCAGCACCCCCTTGCGCTCTAGCGGGAGTCAAGAGCAGTACTTC. This sequence encodes CASTPLRSSGSQEQYF. The gene calls are TRBV25-1 and TRBJ2-7, with TRBD2 matching over 10 bases. Germline CDR1 MGHDK, CDR2 SYGVNS. The trim removed 7 bases at V and 7 bases at J, leaving 16 bases unmatched. The CDR3 spans 16 residues.

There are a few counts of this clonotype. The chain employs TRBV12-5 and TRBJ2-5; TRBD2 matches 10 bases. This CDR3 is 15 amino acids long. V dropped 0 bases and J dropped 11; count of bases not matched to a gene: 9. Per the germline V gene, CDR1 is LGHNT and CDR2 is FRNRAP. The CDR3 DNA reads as TGTGCTAGTGGTTTGGTCTTAGCGGGAGGCGTTGAGCAGTACTTC. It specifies CASGLVLAGGVEQYF.

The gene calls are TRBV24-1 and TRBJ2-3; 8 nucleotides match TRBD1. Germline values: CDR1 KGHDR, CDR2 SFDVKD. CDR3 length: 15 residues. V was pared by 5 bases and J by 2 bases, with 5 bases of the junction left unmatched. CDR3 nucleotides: TGTGCCACCAGTGTCCCGACAGGGGCCACAGATACGCAGTATTTT. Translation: CATSVPTGATDTQYF.

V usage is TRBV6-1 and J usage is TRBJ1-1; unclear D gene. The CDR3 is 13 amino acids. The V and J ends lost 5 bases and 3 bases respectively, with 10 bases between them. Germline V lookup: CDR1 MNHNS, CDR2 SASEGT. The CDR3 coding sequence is TGTGCCAGCAGTTTCCAGGAGCACACTGAAGCTTTCTTT. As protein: CASSFQEHTEAFF.

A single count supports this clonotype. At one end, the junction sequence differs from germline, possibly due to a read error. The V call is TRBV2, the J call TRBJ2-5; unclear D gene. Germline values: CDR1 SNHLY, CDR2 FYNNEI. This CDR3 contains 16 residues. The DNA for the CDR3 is TGTACCAGCACCGGAGTACTTCAGAAGCCGCAAGAGACCCAGTACTTC. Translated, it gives CTSTGVLQKPQETQYF.

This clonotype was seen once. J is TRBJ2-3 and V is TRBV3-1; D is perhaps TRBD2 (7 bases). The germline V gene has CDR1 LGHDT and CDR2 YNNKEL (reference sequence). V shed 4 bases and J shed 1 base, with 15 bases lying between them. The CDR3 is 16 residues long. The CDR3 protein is CASSRAGAGRTDTQYF. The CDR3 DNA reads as TGTGCCAGCAGCCGTGCGGGGGCCGGTCGCACAGATACGCAGTATTTT.

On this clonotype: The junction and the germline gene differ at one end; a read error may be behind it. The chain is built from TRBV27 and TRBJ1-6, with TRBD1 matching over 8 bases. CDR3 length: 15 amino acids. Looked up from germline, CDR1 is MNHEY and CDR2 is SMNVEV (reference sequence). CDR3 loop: CASSQGADYNSPLHF. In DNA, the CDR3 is TGTGCCAGCAGTCAGGGGGCCGACTATAATTCGCCCCTCCACTTT.

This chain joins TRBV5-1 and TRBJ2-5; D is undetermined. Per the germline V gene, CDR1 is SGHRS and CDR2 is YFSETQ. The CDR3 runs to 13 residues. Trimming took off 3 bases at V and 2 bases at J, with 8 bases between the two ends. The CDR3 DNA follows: TGCGCCAGCAGCTCTGACAAACAAGAGACCCAGTACTTC. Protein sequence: CASSSDKQETQYF. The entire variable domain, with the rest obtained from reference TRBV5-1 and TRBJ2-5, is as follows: KAGVTQTPRYLIKTRGQQVTLSCSPISGHRSVSWYQQTPGQGLQFLFEYFSETQRNKGNFPGRFSGRQFSNSRSEMNVSTLELGDSALYLCASSSDKQETQYFGPGTRLLVL.

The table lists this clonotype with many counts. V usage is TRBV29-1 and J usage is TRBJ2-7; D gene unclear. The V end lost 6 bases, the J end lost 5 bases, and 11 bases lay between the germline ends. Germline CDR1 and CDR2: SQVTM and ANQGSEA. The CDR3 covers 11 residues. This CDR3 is CSVAATHEQYF. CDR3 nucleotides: TGCAGCGTAGCCGCAACGCACGAGCAGTACTTC.

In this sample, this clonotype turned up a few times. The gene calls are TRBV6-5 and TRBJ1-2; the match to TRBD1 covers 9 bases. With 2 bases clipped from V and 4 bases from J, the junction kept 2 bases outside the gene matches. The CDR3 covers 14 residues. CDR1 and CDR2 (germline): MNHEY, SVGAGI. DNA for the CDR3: TGTGCCAGCAGTTACACGGGACAGGGCTATGGCTACACCTTC. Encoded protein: CASSYTGQGYGYTF.

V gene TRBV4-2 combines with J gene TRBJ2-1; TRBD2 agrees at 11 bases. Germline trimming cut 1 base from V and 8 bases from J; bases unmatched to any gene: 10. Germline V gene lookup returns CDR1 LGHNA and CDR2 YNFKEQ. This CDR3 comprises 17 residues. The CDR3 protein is CASSQVKTSGSYYEQFF. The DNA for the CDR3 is TGTGCCAGCAGCCAAGTTAAAACTAGCGGGAGTTACTATGAGCAGTTCTTC.

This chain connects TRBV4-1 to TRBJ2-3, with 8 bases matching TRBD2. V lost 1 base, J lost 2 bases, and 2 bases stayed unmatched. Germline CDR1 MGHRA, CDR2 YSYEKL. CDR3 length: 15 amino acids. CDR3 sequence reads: CASSQGGGTTDTQYF. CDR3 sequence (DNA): TGCGCCAGCAGCCAAGGCGGGGGGACCACAGATACGCAGTATTTT.

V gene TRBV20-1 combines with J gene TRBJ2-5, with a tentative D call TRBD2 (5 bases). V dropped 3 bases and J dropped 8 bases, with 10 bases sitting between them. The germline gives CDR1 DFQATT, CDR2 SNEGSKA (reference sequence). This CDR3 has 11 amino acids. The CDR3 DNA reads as TGCAGTGCTAGGTCCCGGGGAACCCAGTACTTC. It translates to CSARSRGTQYF.

The CDR3 loop is CASSDFRDTEAFF. CDR3 nucleotide sequence: TGTGCCAGCTCCGATTTCCGGGACACTGAAGCTTTCTTT. The gene calls are TRBV2 and TRBJ1-1; D unclear. Germline V gives CDR1 SNHLY, CDR2 FYNNEI. The CDR3 has 13 amino acids. The V end lost 8 bases, the J end lost 3 bases, and 13 bases lay between the germline ends.

The CDR3 sequence is CASSLNAVSYGYTF. The DNA for the CDR3 is TGTGCCAGCAGCCTAAACGCAGTTTCCTATGGCTACACCTTC. This chain uses TRBV3-1 with TRBJ1-2; D not certain. This CDR3 has 14 residues. The V gene lost 4 bases and the J gene lost 4 bases, with 13 bases spanning the gap. Germline lookup yields CDR1 LGHDT and CDR2 YNNKEL (reference sequence).

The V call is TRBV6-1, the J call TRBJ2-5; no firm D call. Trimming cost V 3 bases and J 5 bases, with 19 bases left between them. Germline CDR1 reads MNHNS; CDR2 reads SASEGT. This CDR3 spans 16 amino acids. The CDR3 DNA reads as TGTGCCAGCAGTGATGCCACAGCGATGGGGTTTGAGACCCAGTACTTC. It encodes CASSDATAMGFETQYF.

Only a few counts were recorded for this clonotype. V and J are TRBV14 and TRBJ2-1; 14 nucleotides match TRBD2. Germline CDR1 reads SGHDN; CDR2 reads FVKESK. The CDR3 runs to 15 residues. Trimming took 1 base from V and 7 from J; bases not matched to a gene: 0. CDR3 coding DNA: TGTGCCAGCAGCCAAGGGACTAGCGGGGGGAATGAGCAGTTCTTC. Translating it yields CASSQGTSGGNEQFF.

The CDR3 bases are TGTGCCAGCACCCCCAGGGGGGGGGCAACGAATGAGCAGTTCTTC. Encoded protein: CASTPRGGATNEQFF. The gene calls are TRBV6-2 or TRBV6-3 and TRBJ2-1, with D possibly called TRBD1 or TRBD2 (7 bases each). Germline CDR1 reads MNHEY; CDR2 reads SVGEGT. This CDR3 has 15 residues. Deletions cut 7 bases from V and 7 bases from J, with 20 bases between.

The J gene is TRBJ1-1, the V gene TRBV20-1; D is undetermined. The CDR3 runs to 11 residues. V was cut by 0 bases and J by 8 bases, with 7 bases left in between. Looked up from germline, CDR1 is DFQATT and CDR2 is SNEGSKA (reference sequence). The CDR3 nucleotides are TGCAGTGCTAGAGATGGGCCGGAAGCTTTCTTT. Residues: CSARDGPEAFF.

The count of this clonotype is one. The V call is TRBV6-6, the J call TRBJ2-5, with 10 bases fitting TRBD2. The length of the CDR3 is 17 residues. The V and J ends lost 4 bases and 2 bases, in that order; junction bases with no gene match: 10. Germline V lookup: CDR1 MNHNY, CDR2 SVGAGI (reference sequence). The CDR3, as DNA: TGTGCCAGCAGTTTAGCGGGGGGCCGAATTAAACAAGAGACCCAGTACTTC. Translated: CASSLAGGRIKQETQYF.